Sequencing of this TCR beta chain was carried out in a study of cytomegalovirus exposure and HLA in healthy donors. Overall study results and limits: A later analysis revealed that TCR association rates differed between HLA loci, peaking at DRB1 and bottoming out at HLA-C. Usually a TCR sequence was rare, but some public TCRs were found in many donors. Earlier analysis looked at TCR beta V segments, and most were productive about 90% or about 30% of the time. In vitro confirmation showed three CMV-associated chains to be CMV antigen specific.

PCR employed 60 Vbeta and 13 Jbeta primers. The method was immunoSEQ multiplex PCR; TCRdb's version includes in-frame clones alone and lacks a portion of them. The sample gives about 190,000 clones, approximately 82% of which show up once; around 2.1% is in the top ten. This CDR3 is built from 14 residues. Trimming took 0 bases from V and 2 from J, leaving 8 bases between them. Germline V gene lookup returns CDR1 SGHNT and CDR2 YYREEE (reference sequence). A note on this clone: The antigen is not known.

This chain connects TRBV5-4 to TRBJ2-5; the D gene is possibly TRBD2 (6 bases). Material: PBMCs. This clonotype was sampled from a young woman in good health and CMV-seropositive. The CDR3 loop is CASSLGLEQETQYF. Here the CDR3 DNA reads TGTGCCAGCAGCTTGGGACTAGAACAAGAGACCCAGTACTTC.